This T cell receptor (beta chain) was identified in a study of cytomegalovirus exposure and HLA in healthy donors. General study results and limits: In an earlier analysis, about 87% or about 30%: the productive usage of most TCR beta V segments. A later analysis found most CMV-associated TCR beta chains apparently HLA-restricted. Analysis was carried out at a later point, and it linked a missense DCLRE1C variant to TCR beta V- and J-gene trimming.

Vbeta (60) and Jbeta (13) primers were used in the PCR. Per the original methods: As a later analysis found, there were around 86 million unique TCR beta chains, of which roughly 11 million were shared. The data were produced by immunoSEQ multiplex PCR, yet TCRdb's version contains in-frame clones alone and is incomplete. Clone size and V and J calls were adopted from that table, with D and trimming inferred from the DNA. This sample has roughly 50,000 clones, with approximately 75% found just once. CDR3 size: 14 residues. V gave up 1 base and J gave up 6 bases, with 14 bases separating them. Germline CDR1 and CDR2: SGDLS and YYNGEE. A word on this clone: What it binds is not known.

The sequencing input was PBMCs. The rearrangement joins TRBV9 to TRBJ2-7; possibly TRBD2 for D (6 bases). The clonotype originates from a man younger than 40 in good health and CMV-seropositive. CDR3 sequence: CASSVSGQVSEQYF. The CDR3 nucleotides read TGTGCCAGCAGCGTAAGCGGGCAGGTGAGCGAGCAGTACTTC.